This T cell receptor (beta chain) originates from a study of T cells in Graves' hyperthyroidism and ophthalmopathy. Regarding the study as a whole: Median prediction lead before ophthalmopathy onset was 5 to 7 months with the model. Ophthalmopathy cases were set apart from stable hyperthyroidism by a 13 V-J model. Clonotypes that were expanded in thyroid above 0.001 mostly appeared in blood too.

In germline, CDR1 is SEHNR, CDR2 FQNEAQ (reference sequence). V was shortened by 5 bases and J by 2 bases, with 13 bases between the two germline ends. The CDR3 totals 16 residues. A note on this clonotype: Antigen unknown.

RNA transcripts provided the source from which TCR beta CDR3 regions were amplified. During a first-round RT-PCR of the TCR CDR3, the HTBI primer set was used. A single record per CDR3 protein comes from TCRdb applying MiXCR to the multiplex PCR reads. The table records 500,000 to 700,000 distinct CDR3 sequences, 16% of them present only once. Extraction of PBMCs used roughly 10 ml of fresh peripheral blood. This sequence joins TRBV7-9 and TRBJ2-6, with D possibly TRBD2 on 5 matching bases. This TCR was sampled from a woman younger than 30 with Graves' hyperthyroidism. The sample was blood. The CDR3 DNA reads as TGTGCCAGCAGCCCGTGGGTGGGAGCTGGGGCCAACGTCCTGACTTTC. Translating gives CASSPWVGAGANVLTF.